What follows are 17 T cell receptor beta chains derived from one specimen sequenced in a study of regulatory T cells in long-lasting Graves disease (dated by TCRdb to the early 2020s). Libraries were built with multiplex PCR. This sample was sequenced with an Illumina HiSeq 4000. iRepertoire HTBI primers and Arm-PCR amplification of CDR3 regions were used to construct TCR beta libraries. TCRdb itself trimmed the public reads at Q25 with fastp, ran MiXCR and retained productive beta chains. Each entry is one CDR3 protein sequence, shown with its most common DNA and genes. The sample records 540,000 or so distinct CDR3 sequences, roughly 13% of which are singletons. The top ten clonotypes cover about 9.1% of the sample. The meaning of the sample's time point label: newly diagnosed GD, antithyroid drugs for less than 3 months. For both TCR sequencing and RNA sequencing, RNA was extracted from PBMCs using TRIzol.

These data were also filed under a second study, of T cells in Graves' hyperthyroidism and ophthalmopathy.

The specimen comprised peripheral blood mononuclear cells (PBMCs), sampled at new diagnosis, from a patient treated with antithyroid drugs. The origin of the receptors is a man aged 25 to 40 with Graves disease. Donor details come from another sample of the same person, matched by shared clones.

A note on this clonotype: This may stem from a read error, because a much larger clone lies one nucleotide away. This chain connects TRBV3-1 to TRBJ1-2; the match to TRBD1 covers 10 bases. The CDR3 spans 13 residues. Germline V gene lookup returns CDR1 LGHDT and CDR2 YNNKEL (reference sequence). With 6 bases clipped from V and 9 bases from J, the junction kept 7 bases outside the gene matches. The CDR3 bases are TGTGCCAGCAGGGGCCGACAGGGGGCACGCTACACCTTC. Its translation is CASRGRQGARYTF.

This clonotype was seen a few times. V usage is TRBV19 and J usage is TRBJ1-2; D not resolved. Trimming removed 9 bases from V and 9 bases from J, with 17 bases in between. The germline V gene encodes CDR1 LNHDA and CDR2 SQIVND (reference sequence). The CDR3 is made up of 12 amino acids. CDR3 sequence reads: CASSSAETSYTF. As DNA, the CDR3 is TGTGCCAGCTCCTCTGCGGAAACGAGCTACACCTTC. The full variable domain, rest sourced from reference TRBV19 and TRBJ1-2, is DGGITQSPKYLFRKEGQNVTLSCEQNLNHDAMYWYRQDPGQGLRLIYYSQIVNDFQKGDIAEGYSVSREKKESFPLTVTSAQKNPTAFYLCASSSAETSYTFGSGTRLTVV.

There are many counts of this clonotype. The chain recombines TRBV15 with TRBJ2-3; 9 nucleotides agree with TRBD2. J lost 6 bases, V lost 1 base, and 14 bases had no gene match. The CDR3 length is 18 residues. In germline, CDR1 is LNHNV, CDR2 YYDKDF (reference sequence). The CDR3 sequence is CATSRARTFSGRGDTQYF. The CDR3 region has the DNA TGTGCCACCAGCAGAGCTCGGACCTTTAGCGGGAGAGGGGATACGCAGTATTTT.

There are a few counts of this clonotype. The V gene is TRBV19, the J gene TRBJ1-1, with D hard to call. Germline assignment: CDR1 LNHDA and CDR2 SQIVND (reference sequence). Deletions cut 5 bases from V and 4 bases from J, with 17 bases between. This CDR3 region has 15 residues. CDR3 sequence reads: CASSPPQERSTEAFF. Here the CDR3 DNA reads TGTGCCAGTAGTCCCCCCCAAGAGAGGAGCACTGAAGCTTTCTTT.

In the case of this clonotype: The junction shows a germline mismatch at one end, possibly a read error. The chain uses TRBV5-6 and TRBJ1-1; possibly TRBD1 for D (5 bases). CDR1 is SGHDT, CDR2 YYEEEE, per germline. This CDR3 region has 17 residues. The CDR3 loop is CTSSRLWVWGENTEAFF. The CDR3 nucleotides read TGTACCAGCAGCCGCCTTTGGGTTTGGGGGGAGAACACTGAAGCTTTCTTT.

To note about this clonotype: A single base separates this from a much larger clone, so it may be a read error. The rearrangement uses TRBV10-3 and TRBJ2-2, with 8 bases fitting TRBD2. With V trimmed by 0 bases and J by 9 bases, 15 bases remained unmatched. Germline V gene data show CDR1 as ENHRY and CDR2 as SYGVKD. This CDR3 has 18 residues. The CDR3: CAISESVSSGSMGRELFF. In nucleotides, the CDR3 is TGTGCCATCAGTGAGTCCGTATCTAGCGGGTCTATGGGCCGGGAGCTGTTTTTT.

This clonotype has a count of ten or more. V usage is TRBV5-1 and J usage is TRBJ2-1; D not resolved. There are 13 residues in the CDR3. In germline, CDR1 is SGHRS, CDR2 YFSETQ. V lost 2 bases and J 6 bases, leaving 9 bases between the germline ends. The CDR3 coding sequence is TGCGCCAGCAGCTTTCACGGTACCAATGAGCAGTTCTTC. This encodes CASSFHGTNEQFF.

This clonotype was detected ten times or more. The V call is TRBV2, the J call TRBJ2-1, with D unresolved. This CDR3 region has 10 residues. CDR1 is SNHLY and CDR2 is FYNNEI in the germline V gene. The ends were cut back, 2 bases at V and 12 bases at J, with 5 bases in the middle. CDR3 coding DNA: TGTGCCAGCAGTGAAAGTGTGCAGTTCTTC. This translates into CASSESVQFF.

In its sample, this clonotype was seen many times. The chain is built from TRBV7-8 and TRBJ2-7; maybe TRBD2 (5 bases). This CDR3 spans 15 amino acids. Germline V lookup: CDR1 SGHVS, CDR2 FQNEAQ. V was cut by 3 bases and J by 4 bases, with 16 bases left in between. The CDR3 is CASSFVVGADYEQYF. The CDR3 DNA reads TGTGCCAGCAGCTTCGTAGTGGGAGCGGATTACGAGCAGTACTTC.

This clonotype was counted ten times or more. The chain links TRBV6-1 to TRBJ1-5; unclear D gene. Germline V lookup: CDR1 MNHNS, CDR2 SASEGT. There are 15 residues in the CDR3. V was pared by 7 bases and J by 1 base, with 14 bases between. CDR3: CASTSHPASNQPQHF. CDR3 sequence (DNA): TGTGCCAGCACATCCCATCCCGCGAGCAATCAGCCCCAGCATTTT.

At least ten counts were recorded for this clonotype. This chain uses TRBV2 with TRBJ2-2; D is undetermined. Trimming shortened V by 10 bases and J by 6 bases, and 12 bases separated the two germline ends. CDR1 is SNHLY, CDR2 FYNNEI, per germline. CDR3 size: 12 residues. This chain's CDR3 is CATLRGSGELFF. Written as DNA, the CDR3 is TGTGCCACCCTCCGCGGATCCGGGGAGCTGTTTTTT. Combining the CDR3 with reference TRBV2 and TRBJ2-2 gives the whole variable domain EPEVTQTPSHQVTQMGQEVILRCVPISNHLYFYWYRQILGQKVEFLVSFYNNEISEKSEIFDDQFSVERPDGSNFTLKIRSTKLEDSAMYFCATLRGSGELFFGEGSRLTVL.

This clonotype was detected ten times or more. CDR3 coding DNA: TGTGCCAGCAGTTCCACCGGGACACGGGGCTACGAGCAGTACTTC. Encoded protein: CASSSTGTRGYEQYF. The rearrangement uses TRBV6-2 or TRBV6-3 and TRBJ2-7, with a tentative D call TRBD1 (6 bases). The germline CDR1 and CDR2 sequences are MNHEY and SVGEGT. Trimming took off 4 bases at V and 3 bases at J, with 16 bases between the two ends. The CDR3 spans 15 residues.

This clonotype was detected many times. The rearrangement links TRBV11-3 to TRBJ2-7; 8 bases are a match to TRBD1. The germline V gene encodes CDR1 SGHNT and CDR2 YENEEA. The J segment lost 4 bases and the V segment lost 5 bases, leaving 4 bases of the junction unmatched. The CDR3 runs to 13 residues. CDR3 coding DNA: TGTGCCAGCAGCCCCAACAGGGGGTACGAGCAGTACTTC. Its protein product is CASSPNRGYEQYF.

This clonotype was detected ten times or more. The chain recombines TRBV12-5 with TRBJ2-2; D gene ambiguous. With 3 bases removed from V and 1 base from J, the gap between germline ends came to 3 bases. Germline V gene data show CDR1 as LGHNT and CDR2 as FRNRAP. CDR3 size: 13 residues. The CDR3 sequence is CASGLGNTGELFF. DNA for the CDR3: TGTGCTAGTGGTTTAGGGAACACCGGGGAGCTGTTTTTT.

There are a few counts of this clonotype. The chain has TRBV6-2 or TRBV6-3 and TRBJ1-1, with 9 nucleotides matching TRBD1. Germline CDR1 MNHEY, CDR2 SVGEGT. The trim removed 6 bases at V and 10 bases at J, leaving 3 bases unmatched. The CDR3 contains 11 residues. CDR3 loop: CASRSDRGAFF. CDR3 DNA sequence: TGTGCCAGCAGATCGGACAGGGGAGCTTTCTTT.

The chain couples TRBV5-1 to TRBJ2-2; TRBD2 agrees at 9 bases. After removal of 0 bases from V and 4 bases from J, the junction contained 7 bases not matched to a gene. Looked up from germline, CDR1 is SGHRS and CDR2 is YFSETQ. CDR3 length equals 17 residues. The CDR3 sequence: CASSLAGGRAGTGELFF. The CDR3 nucleotides are TGCGCCAGCAGCTTGGCCGGCGGGAGGGCCGGCACCGGGGAGCTGTTTTTT.

This clonotype was seen repeatedly, ten times or more. This chain joins TRBV27 and TRBJ1-1, with 7 bases identical to TRBD1. Trimming took 0 bases from V and 1 from J; bases not matched to a gene: 5. Looked up from germline, CDR1 is MNHEY and CDR2 is SMNVEV (reference sequence). This CDR3 has 16 amino acids. The CDR3 bases are TGTGCCAGCAGTTTATCCGGGACAGACCCGAACACTGAAGCTTTCTTT. Its translation is CASSLSGTDPNTEAFF.